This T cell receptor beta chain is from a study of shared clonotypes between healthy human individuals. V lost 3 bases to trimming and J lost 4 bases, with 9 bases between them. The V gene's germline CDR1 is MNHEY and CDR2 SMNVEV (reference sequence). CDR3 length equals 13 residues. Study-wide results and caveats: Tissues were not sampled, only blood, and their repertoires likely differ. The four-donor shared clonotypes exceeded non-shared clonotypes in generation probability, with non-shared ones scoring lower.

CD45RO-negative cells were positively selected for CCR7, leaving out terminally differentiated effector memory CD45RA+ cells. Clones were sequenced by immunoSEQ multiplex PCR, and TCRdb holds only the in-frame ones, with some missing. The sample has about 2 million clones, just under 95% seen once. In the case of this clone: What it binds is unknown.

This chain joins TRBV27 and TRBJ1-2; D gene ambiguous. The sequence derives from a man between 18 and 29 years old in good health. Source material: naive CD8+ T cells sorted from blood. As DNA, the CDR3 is TGTGCCAGCAGTTTTAGTACAGCCTATGGCTACACCTTC. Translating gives CASSFSTAYGYTF.